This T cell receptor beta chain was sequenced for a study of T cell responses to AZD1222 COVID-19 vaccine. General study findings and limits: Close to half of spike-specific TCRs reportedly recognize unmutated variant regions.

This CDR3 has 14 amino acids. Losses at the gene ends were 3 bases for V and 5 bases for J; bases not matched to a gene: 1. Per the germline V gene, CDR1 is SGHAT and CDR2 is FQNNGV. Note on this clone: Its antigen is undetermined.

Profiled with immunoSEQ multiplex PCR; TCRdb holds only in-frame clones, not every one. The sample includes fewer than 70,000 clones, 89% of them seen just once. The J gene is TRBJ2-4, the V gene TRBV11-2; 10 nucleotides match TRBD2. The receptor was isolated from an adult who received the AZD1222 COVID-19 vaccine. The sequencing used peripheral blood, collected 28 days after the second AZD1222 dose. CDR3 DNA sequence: TGTGCCAGCAGCTTCGGACTAGCGGAAAACATTCAGTACTTC. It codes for CASSFGLAENIQYF.